The 26 T cell receptor beta chains given below trace back to one sample, sequenced in a study of response to subunit inactivated influenza vaccine. TCRdb re-called the RT-PCR reads through MiXCR, storing one row per CDR3 protein. The sample gives about 530,000 distinct CDR3 sequences, over 9.5% of which show up once; about 10% is in the top ten. Sequenced here: PBMCs from blood, sampled on the day of vaccination. The receptors were sampled from a man aged 45 to 65 who received an inactivated influenza vaccine.

The chain recombines TRBV5-1 with TRBJ2-1; no reliable D call. Germline values: CDR1 SGHRS, CDR2 YFSETQ. Trimming removed 4 bases from V and 3 bases from J, with 11 bases in between. CDR3 length: 14 amino acids. The CDR3 loop reads CASSALGDYNEQFF. The CDR3 DNA reads TGCGCCAGCAGCGCCCTTGGAGACTACAATGAGCAGTTCTTC. The full variable domain, its missing parts supplied by reference TRBV5-1 and TRBJ2-1, is KAGVTQTPRYLIKTRGQQVTLSCSPISGHRSVSWYQQTPGQGLQFLFEYFSETQRNKGNFPGRFSGRQFSNSRSEMNVSTLELGDSALYLCASSALGDYNEQFFGPGTRLTVL.

CDR3 DNA: TGCAGTGCTAGACAGGGCGGTTTGGGTCAGCCCCAGCATTTT. It translates to CSARQGGLGQPQHF. The J gene is TRBJ1-5, the V gene TRBV20-1; the D gene is possibly TRBD1 (5 bases). The V end was cut by 2 bases, the J end by 6 bases, with 14 bases between. The CDR3 extends over 14 amino acids. In germline, CDR1 is DFQATT, CDR2 SNEGSKA (reference sequence).

This clonotype was detected only a few times. The chain is built from TRBV28 and TRBJ2-1; 7 bases match TRBD1. The trim removed 2 bases at V and 3 bases at J, leaving 4 bases unmatched. CDR3 length: 15 residues. Germline V gene data show CDR1 as MDHEN and CDR2 as SYDVKM. The CDR3 DNA reads as TGTGCCAGCAGTTTAGAAGGGGGCCTCTACAATGAGCAGTTCTTC. Translation gives CASSLEGGLYNEQFF. Based on the CDR3 plus reference TRBV28 and TRBJ2-1, the full variable domain is DVKVTQSSRYLVKRTGEKVFLECVQDMDHENMFWYRQDPGLGLRLIYFSYDVKMKEKGDIPEGYSVSREKKERFSLILESASTNQTSMYLCASSLEGGLYNEQFFGPGTRLTVL.

The chain recombines TRBV21-1 with TRBJ2-7; TRBD2 reflects the table's D call only, with no check against the DNA. TRBV21-1 is flagged as a pseudogene. This CDR3 is built from 19 residues. CDR3 loop: CASSDLLAGRPNTYYEQYF. The DNA for the CDR3 is TGTGCCAGCAGCGATCTCCTAGCGGGCCGTCCAAACACCTACTACGAGCAGTACTTC.

Only a few counts were recorded for this clonotype. The chain is built from TRBV5-1 and TRBJ2-7; the D gene is possibly TRBD2 (5 bases). Germline V gives CDR1 SGHRS, CDR2 YFSETQ. V lost 2 bases and J lost 3, with 12 bases in between. The length of the CDR3 is 14 residues. CDR3 region: CASSFGGSYYEQYF. The CDR3 coding sequence is TGCGCCAGCAGCTTTGGCGGGTCTTACTACGAGCAGTACTTC.

This chain links TRBV3-1 with TRBJ2-5; 8 nucleotides agree with TRBD2. CDR3 length: 17 amino acids. Germline V CDR1 and CDR2: LGHDT, YNNKEL (reference sequence). V lost 1 base to trimming and J lost 1 base; unmatched junction nucleotides: 8. The CDR3, as DNA: TGTGCCAGCAGCCAAGTGACACTAGCGGAAGCCCAAGAGACCCAGTACTTC. The encoded protein is CASSQVTLAEAQETQYF.

This clonotype was seen only a few times. The V call is TRBV24-1, the J call TRBJ2-3, with 7 nucleotides matching TRBD1. The V gene's germline CDR1 is KGHDR and CDR2 SFDVKD. The CDR3 is made up of 13 amino acids. V dropped 9 bases and J dropped 3; count of bases not matched to a gene: 5. The CDR3 protein is CATRDSGTDTQYF. For the CDR3, the DNA is TGTGCCACCCGGGACAGTGGGACAGATACGCAGTATTTT.

This clonotype was seen more than once but under ten times. The chain combines TRBV27 with TRBJ2-3; D call uncertain. This CDR3 comprises 13 residues. Germline V gene data show CDR1 as MNHEY and CDR2 as SMNVEV (reference sequence). V was trimmed by 3 bases and J by 5 bases, leaving 9 bases between them. As DNA, the CDR3 is TGTGCCAGCAGTTTCGGCGGAATAGATACGCAGTATTTT. This gives the protein CASSFGGIDTQYF.

This clonotype was seen ten or more times. CDR3 in amino acids: CAISGDTRDQPQHF. In nucleotides, the CDR3 is TGTGCCATCAGTGGGGACACGAGGGATCAGCCCCAGCATTTT. The gene calls are TRBV10-3 and TRBJ1-5; D is perhaps TRBD1 (6 bases). V was shortened by 4 bases and J by 5 bases, with 12 bases between the two germline ends. CDR1 is ENHRY and CDR2 is SYGVKD in the germline V gene. The CDR3 has 14 amino acids.

This clonotype was found many times. At one boundary the junction diverges from the germline segment, which might be a read error. J is TRBJ1-3 and V is TRBV7-9; D is undetermined. Per the germline V gene, CDR1 is SEHNR and CDR2 is FQNEAQ (reference sequence). This CDR3 is built from 15 residues. CDR3 sequence: CSSSFGLSSGNTIYF. DNA of the CDR3: TGTTCCAGCAGCTTCGGACTGAGCTCTGGAAACACCATATATTTT.

This clonotype was recorded a few times. The CDR3 nucleotides are TGCAGCGTTGAAGTGGAGGGGAACACTGAAGCTTTCTTT. Encoded protein: CSVEVEGNTEAFF. The rearrangement uses TRBV29-1 and TRBJ1-1; D is unclear. The CDR3 loop spans 13 amino acids. Germline lookup yields CDR1 SQVTM and CDR2 ANQGSEA. The V and J ends lost 1 base and 1 base respectively, with 7 bases between them.

The V call is TRBV5-1, the J call TRBJ2-7, with TRBD1 as a possible D gene (5 bases). Trimming left V 0 bases short and J 10 bases short, with 11 bases between. There are 12 residues in the CDR3. Germline V CDR1 and CDR2: SGHRS, YFSETQ. CDR3 nucleotides: TGCGCCAGCAGCTTGGACCCAGGGAAACAGTACTTC. Encoded protein: CASSLDPGKQYF.

The V gene is TRBV6-5, the J gene TRBJ2-1; possibly TRBD1 for D (5 bases). V shed 2 bases and J shed 5 bases, with 13 bases lying between them. Germline assignment: CDR1 MNHEY and CDR2 SVGAGI. This CDR3 region has 15 residues. The CDR3 region has the DNA TGTGCCAGCAGTTACGGGGCCCTGGGAAACAATGAGCAGTTCTTC. Translated, it gives CASSYGALGNNEQFF.

This CDR3 reads CASSFGTGIDTQYF. The CDR3 DNA sequence: TGTGCCAGCAGTTTTGGGACAGGGATAGATACGCAGTATTTT. The chain carries TRBV28 and TRBJ2-3; 9 positions agree with TRBD1. The V and J ends lost 3 bases and 5 bases, in that order; junction bases with no gene match: 3. From germline, CDR1 is MDHEN and CDR2 SYDVKM. The CDR3 is 14 amino acids.

At least ten counts were recorded for this clonotype. The rearrangement uses TRBV11-1 and TRBJ1-6; 8 bases line up with TRBD1. This CDR3 contains 18 residues. With 5 bases clipped from V and 7 bases from J, the junction kept 16 bases outside the gene matches. Germline lookup yields CDR1 SGHAT and CDR2 FQDESV (reference sequence). As DNA, the CDR3 is TGTGCCAGCAGCACCACCCTAGGGGGACAGGCGGGGAATTCACCCCTCCACTTT. Its protein is CASSTTLGGQAGNSPLHF. The whole variable domain, remainder taken from reference TRBV11-1 and TRBJ1-6, is EAEVAQSPRYKITEKSQAVAFWCDPISGHATLYWYRQILGQGPELLVQFQDESVVDDSQLPKDRFSAERLKGVDSTLKIQPAELGDSAMYLCASSTTLGGQAGNSPLHFGNGTRLTVT.

V and J are TRBV7-9 and TRBJ2-1, with TRBD2 as a possible D gene (6 bases). The CDR3 totals 12 residues. Germline CDR1 SEHNR, CDR2 FQNEAQ (reference sequence). The V end was cut by 7 bases, the J end by 9 bases, with 13 bases between. The CDR3 DNA follows: TGTGCCAGCATCCCCTCCGGGGGTGAGCAGTTCTTC. Translation gives CASIPSGGEQFF.

This clonotype was observed a few times. The chain uses TRBV6-4 and TRBJ2-3, with TRBD1 matching over 10 bases. CDR3 length: 16 residues. V dropped 1 base and J dropped 1; count of bases not matched to a gene: 2. The germline gives CDR1 MRHNA, CDR2 SNTAGT. The CDR3 region has the DNA TGTGCCAGCAGTGACTGGACAGGGGGATGCACAGATACGCAGTATTTT. Its translation: CASSDWTGGCTDTQYF.

The chain recombines TRBV3-1 with TRBJ1-3; D is uncertain. The CDR3 runs to 16 residues. The V gene's germline CDR1 is LGHDT and CDR2 YNNKEL (reference sequence). Trimming took off 1 base at V and 0 bases at J, with 10 bases between the two ends. The CDR3, as DNA: TGTGCCAGCAGCCAAGTGCACAGCGGCTCTGGAAACACCATATATTTT. Translating it yields CASSQVHSGSGNTIYF. The full variable domain, rest sourced from reference TRBV3-1 and TRBJ1-3, is DTAVSQTPKYLVTQMGNDKSIKCEQNLGHDTMYWYKQDSKKFLKIMFSYNNKELIINETVPNRFSPKSPDKAHLNLHINSLELGDSAVYFCASSQVHSGSGNTIYFGEGSWLTVV.

The chain joins TRBV7-2 to TRBJ1-6; D might be TRBD1 (5 bases). Germline V gene sequence: CDR1 SGHTA, CDR2 FQGNSA. This CDR3 spans 15 amino acids. V shed 2 bases and J shed 12 bases, with 17 bases lying between them. CDR3 bases: TGTGCCAGCAGCTTAAGGGGCAGGATCCAGGAACCCCTCCACTTT. It yields the protein CASSLRGRIQEPLHF.

This clonotype was recorded a few times. The chain has TRBV27 and TRBJ2-5; D unresolved. This CDR3 has 17 amino acids. The V and J ends lost 6 bases and 4 bases respectively, with 24 bases between them. Germline V lookup: CDR1 MNHEY, CDR2 SMNVEV (reference sequence). CDR3 sequence: CASRKVWDSASRETQYF. In DNA, the CDR3 is TGTGCCAGCAGGAAGGTTTGGGATTCAGCGAGCCGAGAGACCCAGTACTTC.

The V call is TRBV19, the J call TRBJ2-7; D is ambiguous. The germline V and J ends were trimmed by 3 bases and 5 bases, with 14 bases remaining between them. CDR1 and CDR2 from the germline V gene are LNHDA and SQIVND (reference sequence). The CDR3 consists of 14 residues. The CDR3, as DNA: TGTGCCAGTAGTATGAGACCCTCGAACCACGAGCAGTACTTC. It codes for CASSMRPSNHEQYF.

There are many counts of this clonotype. This rearrangement joins TRBV20-1 to TRBJ2-4; D is uncertain. Trimming stripped 4 bases from V and 1 base from J, with 14 bases between. Per the germline V gene, CDR1 is DFQATT and CDR2 is SNEGSKA (reference sequence). This CDR3 region has 15 residues. CDR3 coding DNA: TGCAGTGCTACCCGTTCCCAATCGGCCAAAAACATTCAGTACTTC. This sequence encodes CSATRSQSAKNIQYF.

This chain links TRBV15 with TRBJ2-3; D not certain. V shed 3 bases and J shed 5 bases, with 3 bases lying between them. Per the germline V gene, CDR1 is LNHNV and CDR2 is YYDKDF (reference sequence). This CDR3 contains 11 residues. CDR3 residues: CATSSQDTQYF. CDR3 sequence (DNA): TGTGCCACCAGCAGCCAAGATACGCAGTATTTT.

The sample holds a few counts of this clonotype. The CDR3 is CASSLGLSGNGYTF. CDR3 DNA: TGTGCCAGCAGCTTAGGTCTCAGCGGTAACGGCTACACCTTC. The gene calls are TRBV7-8 and TRBJ1-2; D ambiguous. Trimming cost V 1 base and J 8 bases, with 14 bases left between them. CDR1 is SGHVS and CDR2 is FQNEAQ in the germline V gene. The CDR3 consists of 14 residues.

The chain combines TRBV7-3 with TRBJ2-3, with 7 bases matching TRBD2. The V gene's germline CDR1 is SGHTA and CDR2 FQGTGA. There are 14 residues in the CDR3. V lost 5 bases and J lost 2; bases outside the gene matches: 4. CDR3 in DNA: TGTGCCAGCAGCCCCGGGAGGTACACAGATACGCAGTATTTT. Translated: CASSPGRYTDTQYF.

This clonotype was seen a handful of times. The rearrangement uses TRBV11-2 and TRBJ2-1; TRBD2 matches at 13 bases. V was pared by 5 bases and J by 0 bases, with 13 bases of the junction left unmatched. Germline CDR1 and CDR2: SGHAT and FQNNGV. The CDR3 totals 20 residues. The CDR3 DNA is TGTGCCAGCAGCATAACCGGGACTAGCGGGGCGAGAAGCTCCTACAATGAGCAGTTCTTC. It translates to CASSITGTSGARSSYNEQFF.